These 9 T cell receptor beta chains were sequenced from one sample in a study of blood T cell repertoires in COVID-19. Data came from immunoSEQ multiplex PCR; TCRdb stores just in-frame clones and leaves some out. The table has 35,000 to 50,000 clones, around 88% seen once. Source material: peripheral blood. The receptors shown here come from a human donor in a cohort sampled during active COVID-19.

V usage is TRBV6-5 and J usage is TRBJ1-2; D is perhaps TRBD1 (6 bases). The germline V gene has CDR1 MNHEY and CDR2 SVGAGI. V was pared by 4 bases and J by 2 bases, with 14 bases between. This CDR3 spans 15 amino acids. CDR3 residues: CASSLTGNLNYGYTF. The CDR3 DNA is TGTGCCAGCAGTTTAACAGGGAATTTGAACTATGGCTACACCTTC.

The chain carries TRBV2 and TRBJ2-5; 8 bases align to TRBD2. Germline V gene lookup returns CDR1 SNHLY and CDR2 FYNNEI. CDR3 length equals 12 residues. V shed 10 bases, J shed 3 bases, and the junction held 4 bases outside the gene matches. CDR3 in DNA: TGTGCCACCCTCGGGGGGGAAGAGACCCAGTACTTC. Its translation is CATLGGEETQYF. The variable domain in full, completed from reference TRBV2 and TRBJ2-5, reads EPEVTQTPSHQVTQMGQEVILRCVPISNHLYFYWYRQILGQKVEFLVSFYNNEISEKSEIFDDQFSVERPDGSNFTLKIRSTKLEDSAMYFCATLGGEETQYFGPGTRLLVL.

The CDR3 sequence: CASNFAREMNTEAFF. The CDR3, as DNA: TGTGCCAGTAATTTCGCGCGGGAAATGAACACTGAAGCTTTCTTT. This chain links TRBV19 with TRBJ1-1; D is unresolved. This CDR3 is built from 15 residues. Germline CDR1 reads LNHDA; CDR2 reads SQIVND (reference sequence). The V gene lost 7 bases and the J gene lost 0 bases, with 15 bases spanning the gap.

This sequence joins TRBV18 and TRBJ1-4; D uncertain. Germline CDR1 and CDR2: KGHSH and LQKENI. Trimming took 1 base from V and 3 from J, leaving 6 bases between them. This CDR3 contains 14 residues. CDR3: CASSPRPANEKLFF. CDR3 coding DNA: TGTGCCAGCTCACCACGGCCAGCTAATGAAAAACTGTTTTTT.

The CDR3 coding sequence is TGTGCCAGCAGCAGTCGTGGCGGGCCGGCTTACAATGAGCAGTTCTTC. Translated: CASSSRGGPAYNEQFF. The chain recombines TRBV27 with TRBJ2-1; D might be TRBD2 (5 bases). The CDR3 consists of 16 residues. CDR1 is MNHEY, CDR2 SMNVEV, per germline (reference sequence). The V end was cut by 6 bases, the J end by 4 bases, with 19 bases between.

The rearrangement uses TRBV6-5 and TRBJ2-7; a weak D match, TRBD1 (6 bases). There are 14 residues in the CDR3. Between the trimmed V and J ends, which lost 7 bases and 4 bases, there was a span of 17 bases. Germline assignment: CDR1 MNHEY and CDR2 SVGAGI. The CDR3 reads CASTRTGTLYEQYF. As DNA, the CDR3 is TGTGCCAGCACCCGTACAGGGACCTTATACGAGCAGTACTTC.

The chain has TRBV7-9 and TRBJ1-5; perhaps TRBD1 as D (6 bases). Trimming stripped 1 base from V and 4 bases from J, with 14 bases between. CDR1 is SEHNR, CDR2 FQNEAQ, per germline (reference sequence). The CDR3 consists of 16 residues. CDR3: CASSLGIGQRNQPQHF. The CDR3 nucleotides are TGTGCCAGCAGCTTAGGTATAGGACAGCGTAATCAGCCCCAGCATTTT.

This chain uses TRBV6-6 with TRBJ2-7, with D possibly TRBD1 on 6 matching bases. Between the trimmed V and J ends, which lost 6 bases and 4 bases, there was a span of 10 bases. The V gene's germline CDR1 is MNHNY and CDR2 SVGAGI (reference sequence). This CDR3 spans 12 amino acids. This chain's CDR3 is CASRPGQYEQYF. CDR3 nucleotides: TGTGCCAGCAGACCCGGACAGTACGAGCAGTACTTC.

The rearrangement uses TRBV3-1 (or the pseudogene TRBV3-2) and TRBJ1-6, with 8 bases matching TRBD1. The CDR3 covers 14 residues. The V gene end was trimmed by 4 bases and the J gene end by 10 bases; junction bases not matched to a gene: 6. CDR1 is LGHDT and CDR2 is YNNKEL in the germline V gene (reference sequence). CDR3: CASSLRDRSSPLHF. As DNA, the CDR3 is TGTGCCAGCAGCCTGCGGGACAGGTCCTCACCCCTCCACTTT.